This TCR beta chain was sequenced in a study of tumor-infiltrating lymphocytes in primary liver carcinoma. At the level of the study: Male and female patients aged 30 to 69 years made up the cohort. Stage T1-T3 N0M0 and a size of roughly 4.2 to 10 cm characterized the tumors.

Co-extraction yielded RNA and DNA from approximately 22-30 mg of unsorted bulk tissue. A primer matching the constant region was used to make TCR beta cDNA from approximately 520 ng of total RNA. Libraries covering TCR beta were generated through three nested multiplex PCR rounds (using a slightly modified ARM-PCR). In the first two PCR rounds, TRBV1-TRBV30 forward primers were paired with a C-beta reverse primer, and each round lasted approximately 10 cycles. TCRdb reanalysed the multiplex PCR reads using MiXCR and keeps one entry per CDR3 protein. The repertoire consists of tens of thousands of distinct CDR3 sequences, with 77% occurring once and the leading ten covering 32%. About this clonotype: Relative to the germline gene, one junction end is altered; a read error may explain this.

The CDR3 consists of 13 residues. Germline CDR1 is SGHNT and CDR2 is YENEEA. The sample was liver tumor tissue from sampling region 5. Sample subset: tumor region T5, tumor centre. The clonotype was recovered from a woman in her twenties or thirties with primary liver carcinoma and hepatitis B virus infection. The V gene is TRBV11-3, the J gene TRBJ2-1; possibly TRBD2 for D (5 bases). In DNA form, the CDR3 reads TGTGTCAGCAGCTCAGACGGGAACAATGAGCAATTCTTC. Protein product: CVSSSDGNNEQFF.